Described below is a single T cell receptor beta chain sequence and its context. Those who participated ranged in age from roughly 18 to 90 years and resided in about two dozen US areas. Categorization into cohorts depended on clinical history that participants reported. Original processing notes: Amplified reference gene primers provided the basis for estimating nucleated cell counts. Profiled with immunoSEQ multiplex PCR; TCRdb holds only in-frame clones, not every one. V and J calls and clone size are those listed in that table; D and trimming were worked out from the DNA. The sample has hundreds of thousands of clones, more than 75% seen once. This entry comes from a study of blood T cell repertoires in COVID-19. The overall study: Symptom resolution, clearance, or two negative PCRs marked the recovered donors of Cohort 3.

V was trimmed by 7 bases and J by 0 bases, leaving 14 bases between them. Germline V gene sequence: CDR1 SGHRS, CDR2 YFSETQ. The CDR3 consists of 14 residues. The V and J genes are TRBV5-1 and TRBJ2-7; D might be TRBD2 (7 bases). Sequenced sample: PBMCs or T cells enriched from blood (not recorded which). The sequence was collected from a man in his forties in a cohort exposed to, infected with or recovered from COVID-19 (not recorded which). CDR3 DNA sequence: TGCGCCAGCGGGGCGGGGGCTTTCTCCTACGAGCAGTACTTC. Its protein product is CASGAGAFSYEQYF.